Each of the 22 T cell receptor beta chains below was sequenced from the same sample in a study of blood T cells in healthy people across ages. Sample-barcoded 5' priming and a J-beta primer mix drove a second PCR of about 6 to 11 cycles. Each CDR3 protein is one row after TCRdb ran MiXCR on the 5' RACE reads. The sample has over 700,000 distinct CDR3 sequences, more than 20% seen once. These same data were also listed under a study on T cells of mothers and their children.

Sequences were obtained from blood. The receptors derive from a boy aged 5 to 17 in good health.

V gene TRBV29-1 combines with J gene TRBJ2-5, with 8 bases aligning to TRBD2. CDR3 length: 15 amino acids. J gave up 1 base and V 4 bases, and 8 bases lay outside the gene matches. Per the germline V gene, CDR1 is SQVTM and CDR2 is ANQGSEA. The CDR3 reads CSVAGGGSPQETQYF. CDR3 nucleotides: TGCAGCGTTGCGGGCGGGGGGTCTCCCCAAGAGACCCAGTACTTC.

The chain links TRBV4-1 to TRBJ2-7; tentatively, D is TRBD1 or TRBD2 (6 bases each). CDR3 length: 16 amino acids. With 4 bases removed from V and 6 bases from J, the gap between germline ends came to 22 bases. Germline values: CDR1 MGHRA, CDR2 YSYEKL. CDR3 residues: CASSLRGVGWKSEQYF. CDR3 DNA: TGCGCCAGCAGCCTAAGGGGGGTAGGGTGGAAGAGCGAGCAGTACTTC.

The chain links TRBV28 to TRBJ2-5, with 9 positions matching TRBD2. Judging by the DNA end, TRBJ2-7 fits better; the J call may be wrong. The CDR3 runs to 15 residues. Germline CDR1 and CDR2: MDHEN and SYDVKM. CDR3 in amino acids: CASRTTSGFSYEQYF. The DNA of the CDR3 is TGTGCCAGCAGGACGACTAGCGGATTCTCCTACGAGCAGTACTTC.

This clonotype was detected many times. The chain carries TRBV20-1 and TRBJ2-2, with 16 bases lining up with TRBD2. The CDR3 contains 14 residues. The germline V gene encodes CDR1 DFQATT and CDR2 SNEGSKA (reference sequence). With 6 bases clipped from V and 5 bases from J, the junction kept 0 bases outside the gene matches. The CDR3: CSAGLAGGTGELFF. The CDR3 nucleotides read TGCAGTGCGGGACTAGCGGGAGGGACCGGGGAGCTGTTTTTT.

This clonotype was recorded a few times. This rearrangement joins TRBV12-3 or TRBV12-4 to TRBJ1-2; maybe TRBD1 (6 bases). Trimming shortened V by 6 bases and J by 7 bases, and 15 bases separated the two germline ends. The CDR3 loop spans 13 amino acids. CDR3 protein: CASRLGASPGYTF. DNA for the CDR3: TGTGCCAGCAGGTTGGGGGCTTCTCCTGGCTACACCTTC.

Comment on this clonotype: This CDR3 fails to terminate in the conserved phenylalanine or tryptophan, so it likely reflects a read error. The J gene is TRBJ2-5, the V gene TRBV10-3, with D perhaps matching TRBD2 (5 bases). Per germline, CDR1 ENHRY and CDR2 SYGVKD. The CDR3 length is 10 residues. With 11 bases removed from V and 5 bases from J, the gap between germline ends came to 9 bases. CDR3 residues: CAAGGETQYL. For the CDR3, the DNA is TGTGCCGCGGGTGGGGAGACCCAGTACCTC.

The chain has TRBV20-1 and TRBJ1-3; D remains unclear. Germline CDR1 is DFQATT and CDR2 is SNEGSKA (reference sequence). The CDR3 spans 14 residues. Trimming cost V 1 base and J 0 bases, with 7 bases left between them. The CDR3 region is CSARGRSSGNTIYF. The CDR3 DNA follows: TGCAGTGCTAGAGGACGGTCCTCTGGAAACACCATATATTTT.

This clonotype occurred a few times. J is TRBJ1-2 and V is TRBV6-5, with D unresolved. Between the trimmed V and J ends, which lost 3 bases and 6 bases, there was a span of 11 bases. The CDR3 contains 13 residues. Germline V gene lookup returns CDR1 MNHEY and CDR2 SVGAGI. For the CDR3, the DNA is TGTGCCAGCAGTTATGCTGGGCTCGATGGCTACACCTTC. This translates into CASSYAGLDGYTF.

V usage is TRBV6-1 and J usage is TRBJ2-5; tentative D call: TRBD1 (7 bases). CDR3 length: 15 amino acids. V lost 7 bases to trimming and J lost 4 bases, with 19 bases between them. In germline, CDR1 is MNHNS, CDR2 SASEGT. The CDR3 reads CASTLGGQSGETQYF. CDR3 nucleotides: TGTGCCAGCACCCTGGGGGGACAGTCTGGAGAGACCCAGTACTTC.

The genes are TRBV20-1 and TRBJ2-1, with D possibly matching TRBD2 (6 bases). The tail of the sequence fits TRBJ2-5 better, so the J call may be wrong. This CDR3 has 12 residues. The germline V gene encodes CDR1 DFQATT and CDR2 SNEGSKA (reference sequence). The chain's CDR3 is CSATGLQETQYF. The CDR3 bases are TGCAGTGCTACGGGACTTCAAGAGACCCAGTACTTC.

J is TRBJ2-5 and V is TRBV11-2, with D perhaps matching TRBD2 (5 bases). CDR3 length: 14 residues. Trimming removed 4 bases from V and 7 bases from J, with 16 bases in between. Germline CDR1 SGHAT, CDR2 FQNNGV. CDR3 region: CASSSMREIGTQYF. Written as DNA, the CDR3 is TGTGCCAGCAGCTCGATGAGGGAGATCGGGACCCAGTACTTC.

The chain joins TRBV3-1 to TRBJ2-2; D remains unclear. The V end lost 4 bases, the J end lost 11 bases, and 11 bases lay between the germline ends. This CDR3 spans 12 amino acids. Looked up from germline, CDR1 is LGHDT and CDR2 is YNNKEL (reference sequence). This chain's CDR3 is CASSLNHVELFF. CDR3 DNA sequence: TGTGCCAGCAGCCTGAACCACGTTGAGCTGTTTTTT. Full variable domain (remainder filled in from reference TRBV3-1 and TRBJ2-2): DTAVSQTPKYLVTQMGNDKSIKCEQNLGHDTMYWYKQDSKKFLKIMFSYNNKELIINETVPNRFSPKSPDKAHLNLHINSLELGDSAVYFCASSLNHVELFFGEGSRLTVL.

The gene calls are TRBV28 and TRBJ1-4; D is unresolved. The V gene lost 3 bases and the J gene lost 3 bases, with 11 bases spanning the gap. CDR1 is MDHEN, CDR2 SYDVKM, per germline. The CDR3 length is 15 residues. This CDR3 is CASSLGSASNEKLFF. CDR3 DNA sequence: TGTGCCAGCAGTTTGGGGAGTGCGTCTAATGAAAAACTGTTTTTT.

The chain carries TRBV20-1 and TRBJ2-5; D remains ambiguous. V lost 3 bases and J 2 bases, leaving 10 bases between the germline ends. CDR1 is DFQATT and CDR2 is SNEGSKA in the germline V gene (reference sequence). The CDR3 has 13 amino acids. Here the CDR3 DNA reads TGCAGTGCTAGTAGCCCCTCTCAAGAGACCCAGTACTTC. It codes for CSASSPSQETQYF.

Here the CDR3 DNA reads TGTGCCAGCAGTCCTTACTTGGGACAGAGCTACGAGCAGTACTTC. Residues: CASSPYLGQSYEQYF. The chain couples TRBV28 to TRBJ2-7; TRBD1 matches 7 bases. The CDR3 has 15 amino acids. V lost 5 bases, J lost 3 bases, and 10 bases stayed unmatched. Germline assignment: CDR1 MDHEN and CDR2 SYDVKM.

This clonotype occurred a few times. J is TRBJ2-5 and V is TRBV4-1, with TRBD2 matching 11 bases. The CDR3 contains 15 residues. V trimming: 2 bases; J trimming: 4 bases; junction bases outside the gene matches: 3. Germline CDR1 MGHRA, CDR2 YSYEKL. CDR3: CASSQHGTSGETQYF. Written as DNA, the CDR3 is TGCGCCAGCAGCCAACACGGGACTAGCGGAGAGACCCAGTACTTC.

The rearrangement links TRBV28 to TRBJ2-2, with 7 bases that match TRBD2. The germline CDR1 and CDR2 sequences are MDHEN and SYDVKM. The CDR3 extends over 16 amino acids. Trimming at V came to 4 bases and at J to 5 bases, leaving 10 bases not matched to a gene. CDR3 protein: CASSSPRLAGTGELFF. The DNA for the CDR3 is TGTGCCAGCAGTTCCCCCAGACTAGCAGGGACCGGGGAGCTGTTTTTT.

There are a few counts of this clonotype. The chain employs TRBV7-9 and TRBJ2-7; TRBD1 matches at 8 bases. The CDR3 covers 15 residues. CDR1 SEHNR and CDR2 FQNEAQ come from the germline V gene (reference sequence). Germline trimming cut 4 bases from V and 5 bases from J; bases unmatched to any gene: 10. The CDR3 DNA sequence: TGTGCCAGCAGCTCCGGAACAGGGGGTAATAACGAGCAGTACTTC. Its protein product is CASSSGTGGNNEQYF. Full variable domain (outside the CDR3, taken from reference TRBV7-9 and TRBJ2-7): DTGVSQNPRHKITKRGQNVTFRCDPISEHNRLYWYRQTLGQGPEFLTYFQNEAQLEKSRLLSDRFSAERPKGSFSTLEIQRTEQGDSAMYLCASSSGTGGNNEQYFGPGTRLTVT.

This clonotype came up a few times. J is TRBJ2-1 and V is TRBV20-1; D may be TRBD2 (6 bases). CDR3 length equals 15 residues. V was clipped by 0 bases and J by 9 bases, with 18 bases between them. The germline CDR1 and CDR2 sequences are DFQATT and SNEGSKA (reference sequence). CDR3 sequence (DNA): TGCAGTGCTAGAGATGACGGACTAACTACAAGTGAGCAGTTCTTC. Its translation: CSARDDGLTTSEQFF.

Turning to this clonotype: One end of the junction is discordant with germline, which a read error may explain. V usage is TRBV20-1 and J usage is TRBJ1-4; perhaps TRBD1 as D (6 bases). The CDR3 contains 18 residues. Per germline, CDR1 DFQATT and CDR2 SNEGSKA (reference sequence). In DNA, the CDR3 is TGCAGTGCTAGACCAATGTGGACCCCCGGGGGCTCTAATGAAAGACTGCTTTTT. Translated: CSARPMWTPGGSNERLLF.

This clonotype was observed a handful of times. The chain has TRBV7-9 and TRBJ2-7; D gene unclear. The CDR3 loop spans 15 amino acids. The germline CDR1 and CDR2 sequences are SEHNR and FQNEAQ (reference sequence). The V and J ends lost 4 bases and 0 bases respectively, with 13 bases between them. CDR3 loop: CASSSDLESSYEQYF. DNA of the CDR3: TGTGCCAGCAGCTCCGACTTGGAGAGCTCCTACGAGCAGTACTTC.

This clonotype has only a few counts. V usage is TRBV28 and J usage is TRBJ1-2; D call uncertain. The V end lost 7 bases, the J end lost 4 bases, and 13 bases lay between the germline ends. CDR3 length: 13 amino acids. CDR1 is MDHEN, CDR2 SYDVKM, per germline. The CDR3 DNA is TGTGCCAGCACCGATTGGGGTCCCTATGGCTACACCTTC. Translated, it gives CASTDWGPYGYTF.